This passage covers 18 T cell receptor beta chains from one sample sequenced in a study of cytomegalovirus exposure and HLA in healthy donors (dated by TCRdb to about 2017). The library was generated by the immunoSEQ multiplex PCR assay. For the multiplex PCR, a mixture combining 60 forward primers for TCR Vbeta segments and 13 reverse primers for TCR Jbeta segments was used. TCRdb took this table from immuneACCESS and kept in-frame rearrangements with V and J called. Such tables lack part of the clones; where checked against another copy, unresolved V genes explain under half of the gap, and the rest is unexplained. The sample table records 110,000 or so clones; around 77% of these occur just once. The leading ten clones occupy 4.5% to 5% of the sample. The material sequenced was PBMCs. All receptors come from a man aged 50-59 years in good health and CMV-seropositive.

V usage is TRBV9 and J usage is TRBJ2-1, with D maybe TRBD2 (6 bases). Trimming cost V 3 bases and J 10 bases, with 11 bases left between them. CDR1 and CDR2 (germline): SGDLS, YYNGEE. This CDR3 is built from 12 residues. CDR3 in amino acids: CASSEGGLEQFF. The CDR3 DNA is TGTGCCAGCAGCGAGGGAGGACTCGAGCAGTTCTTC.

This clone was found a few times. The chain uses TRBV9 and TRBJ2-3; the D gene is possibly TRBD2 (5 bases). In germline, CDR1 is SGDLS, CDR2 YYNGEE. The CDR3 contains 15 residues. V lost 0 bases and J lost 0, with 8 bases in between. For the CDR3, the DNA is TGTGCCAGCAGCGTAGACGCGGGTAGCACAGATACGCAGTATTTT. Translated: CASSVDAGSTDTQYF.

CDR3 loop: CASSDGQGANEKLFF. The CDR3, as DNA: TGCGCCAGCAGCGACGGACAGGGAGCTAATGAAAAACTGTTTTTT. The genes are TRBV5-1 and TRBJ1-4; 8 nucleotides match TRBD1. This CDR3 spans 15 amino acids. CDR1 is SGHRS, CDR2 YFSETQ, per germline. V was clipped by 4 bases and J by 3 bases; unmatched bases: 5.

This chain uses TRBV18 with TRBJ2-1; D call uncertain. The V and J ends lost 2 bases and 8 bases respectively, with 4 bases between them. Germline CDR1 is KGHSH and CDR2 is LQKENI. This CDR3 is built from 11 residues. The CDR3 here is CASSPVDEQFF. DNA for the CDR3: TGTGCCAGCTCACCAGTAGATGAGCAGTTCTTC. The full variable domain, its missing parts supplied by reference TRBV18 and TRBJ2-1, is NAGVMQNPRHLVRRRGQEARLRCSPMKGHSHVYWYRQLPEEGLKFMVYLQKENIIDESGMPKERFSAEFPKEGPSILRIQQVVRGDSAAYFCASSPVDEQFFGPGTRLTVL.

This chain joins TRBV20-1 and TRBJ1-2; D perhaps matches TRBD1 (6 bases). V lost 3 bases and J lost 8, with 10 bases in between. This CDR3 comprises 11 residues. Germline CDR1 DFQATT, CDR2 SNEGSKA (reference sequence). The CDR3 region has the DNA TGCAGTGCTAGTCAGGGGAACGGCTACACCTTC. This encodes CSASQGNGYTF.

This chain links TRBV6-5 with TRBJ1-4; D unresolved. Germline-derived CDR1 and CDR2 are MNHEY and SVGAGI. Trimming left V 2 bases short and J 0 bases short, with 7 bases between. This CDR3 is built from 15 residues. The CDR3 loop is CASSYTEPTNEKLFF. In DNA, the CDR3 is TGTGCCAGCAGTTACACAGAACCAACTAATGAAAAACTGTTTTTT.

The chain links TRBV4-1 to TRBJ1-2; no reliable D call. V lost 3 bases and J 5 bases, leaving 13 bases between the germline ends. The germline gives CDR1 MGHRA, CDR2 YSYEKL. The CDR3 loop spans 14 amino acids. The CDR3 DNA sequence: TGCGCCAGCAGCCAGATACCAGGCTCTTATGGCTACACCTTC. This sequence encodes CASSQIPGSYGYTF.

The gene calls are TRBV5-1 and TRBJ1-6; TRBD1 might be the D (5 bases). The CDR3 length is 18 residues. Between the trimmed V and J ends, which lost 4 bases and 9 bases, there was a span of 26 bases. CDR1 is SGHRS, CDR2 YFSETQ, per germline. This CDR3 is CASSPGWSGAVLSSPLHF. The CDR3, as DNA: TGCGCCAGCAGCCCAGGGTGGAGCGGGGCGGTTCTTAGTTCACCCCTCCACTTT.

The CDR3 region is CASSRSGSGRYNEQFF. The DNA for the CDR3 is TGTGCCAGCTCCCGGTCCGGTAGCGGACGCTACAATGAGCAGTTCTTC. This chain links TRBV18 with TRBJ2-1; tentatively, D is TRBD2 (6 bases). Germline V gene data show CDR1 as KGHSH and CDR2 as LQKENI. The CDR3 contains 16 residues. With 6 bases removed from V and 3 bases from J, the gap between germline ends came to 18 bases.

V usage is TRBV30 and J usage is TRBJ1-5, with 9 bases aligning to TRBD1. CDR3 length: 14 amino acids. V trimming: 2 bases; J trimming: 5 bases; junction bases outside the gene matches: 4. CDR1 is GTSNPN, CDR2 SVGIG, per germline (reference sequence). This CDR3 reads CAWSLGQGYQPQHF. The CDR3 region has the DNA TGTGCCTGGAGTCTCGGACAGGGGTATCAGCCCCAGCATTTT.

The genes are TRBV30 and TRBJ1-2; no definite D call. The CDR3 runs to 11 residues. Trimming pared 4 bases from V and 8 bases from J, leaving 11 bases between. The germline V gene encodes CDR1 GTSNPN and CDR2 SVGIG (reference sequence). CDR3 amino acids: CAWKREGGYTF. The CDR3 nucleotides are TGTGCCTGGAAAAGGGAGGGCGGCTACACCTTC. Supplemented by reference TRBV30 and TRBJ1-2, the full variable domain reads SQTIHQWPATLVQPVGSPLSLECTVEGTSNPNLYWYRQAAGRGLQLLFYSVGIGQISSEVPQNLSASRPQDRQFILSSKKLLLSDSGFYLCAWKREGGYTFGSGTRLTVV.

This clone was observed once. The V call is TRBV7-2, the J call TRBJ2-1; 10 positions agree with TRBD2. V was clipped by 2 bases and J by 8 bases; unmatched bases: 12. The CDR3 extends over 17 amino acids. In germline, CDR1 is SGHTA, CDR2 FQGNSA. Here the CDR3 reads CASSLLAGASKIHEQFF. The CDR3 DNA reads as TGTGCCAGCAGCTTACTAGCGGGGGCCTCAAAAATCCATGAGCAGTTCTTC.

The J gene is TRBJ1-5, the V gene TRBV6-1, with 8 bases lining up with TRBD1. Germline V gene sequence: CDR1 MNHNS, CDR2 SASEGT. The J segment lost 6 bases and the V segment lost 2 bases, leaving 9 bases of the junction unmatched. The CDR3 loop spans 16 amino acids. CDR3 in amino acids: CASSETSGGQFQPQHF. CDR3 in DNA: TGTGCCAGCAGTGAAACCTCAGGGGGCCAATTTCAGCCCCAGCATTTT.

The J gene is TRBJ1-2, the V gene TRBV6-1, with 9 bases aligning to TRBD1. CDR1 and CDR2 (germline): MNHNS, SASEGT. CDR3 length: 14 amino acids. Unmatched junction bases numbered 5, after V lost 6 bases and J lost 3 bases. CDR3: CASRYRGQHYGYTF. The CDR3 region has the DNA TGTGCCAGCAGGTACAGGGGGCAACACTATGGCTACACCTTC.

The chain links TRBV19 to TRBJ2-5; TRBD2 aligns across 12 bases. In germline, CDR1 is LNHDA, CDR2 SQIVND (reference sequence). Trimming at V came to 8 bases and at J to 4 bases, leaving 14 bases not matched to a gene. There are 17 residues in the CDR3. This CDR3 is CASGPTSGRGQRETQYF. The CDR3 DNA follows: TGTGCCAGTGGCCCGACTAGCGGGAGAGGTCAACGAGAGACCCAGTACTTC.

The chain links TRBV18 to TRBJ1-1; D remains ambiguous. Germline-derived CDR1 and CDR2 are KGHSH and LQKENI. This CDR3 spans 12 amino acids. Trimming cost V 1 base and J 5 bases, with 5 bases left between them. As DNA, the CDR3 is TGTGCCAGCTCACCACGGCGGACTGAAGCTTTCTTT. Translation gives CASSPRRTEAFF.

This clone has just one count. The rearrangement joins TRBV2 to TRBJ2-5; 7 bases are shared with TRBD1. CDR1 and CDR2 (germline): SNHLY, FYNNEI. CDR3 size: 15 residues. The V segment lost 10 bases and the J segment 2 bases; nucleotides outside the gene matches: 13. CDR3 in DNA: TGTGCCACCCGGAGACAGGGTGGTCGGCAAGAGACCCAGTACTTC. This encodes CATRRQGGRQETQYF.

This clone has only one observation. The DNA for the CDR3 is TGTGCCAGCAGTGAGTTTACAGGGTTGGGACAGCCCCAGCATTTT. Protein product: CASSEFTGLGQPQHF. The V gene is TRBV6-1, the J gene TRBJ1-5; the D gene is possibly TRBD1 (6 bases). This CDR3 has 15 amino acids. V was trimmed by 3 bases and J by 7 bases, leaving 16 bases between them. From germline, CDR1 is MNHNS and CDR2 SASEGT.